What follows are 26 T cell receptor beta chains derived from one specimen sequenced in a study of blood T cell repertoires in COVID-19. Libraries were prepared by immunoSEQ multiplex PCR; TCRdb keeps only in-frame clonotypes and omits some of them. The repertoire holds 200,000 to 250,000 clones, with 89% as singletons. Sequencing input: peripheral blood. These receptors were taken from a man aged 55 to 70 who had recovered from COVID-19.

In this sample, this clone turned up once. The V gene is TRBV2, the J gene TRBJ1-6, with 8 bases that match TRBD1. The CDR3 is 13 amino acids. The trim removed 3 bases at V and 9 bases at J, leaving 1 base unmatched. Germline lookup yields CDR1 SNHLY and CDR2 FYNNEI. CDR3 loop: CASSDRGLSPLHF. CDR3 coding DNA: TGTGCCAGCAGTGACAGGGGGCTTTCACCCCTCCACTTT. The whole variable domain, remainder taken from reference TRBV2 and TRBJ1-6, is EPEVTQTPSHQVTQMGQEVILRCVPISNHLYFYWYRQILGQKVEFLVSFYNNEISEKSEIFDDQFSVERPDGSNFTLKIRSTKLEDSAMYFCASSDRGLSPLHFGNGTRLTVT.

This clone appeared once. This chain's CDR3 is CASSLVTGGSETQYF. The DNA for the CDR3 is TGCGCCAGCAGCTTGGTAACAGGGGGCAGTGAGACCCAGTACTTC. This rearrangement joins TRBV5-1 to TRBJ2-5; the match to TRBD1 covers 9 bases. The trim removed 0 bases at V and 5 bases at J, leaving 5 bases unmatched. This CDR3 is 15 amino acids long. Germline CDR1 SGHRS, CDR2 YFSETQ.

V gene TRBV7-9 combines with J gene TRBJ1-2; tentative D call: TRBD1 (5 bases). The V end lost 1 base, the J end lost 10 bases, and 16 bases lay between the germline ends. Germline V CDR1 and CDR2: SEHNR, FQNEAQ (reference sequence). There are 14 residues in the CDR3. CDR3: CASSLEGRAKFYTF. The CDR3 DNA follows: TGTGCCAGCAGCTTAGAAGGCAGGGCTAAGTTCTACACCTTC.

V is TRBV4-2 and J is TRBJ2-7; 7 positions agree with TRBD2. Germline assignment: CDR1 LGHNA and CDR2 YNFKEQ. This CDR3 is 14 amino acids long. Trimming took 6 bases from V and 2 from J; bases not matched to a gene: 7. Here the CDR3 reads CASRVEGGPYEQYF. The CDR3 DNA follows: TGTGCCAGCAGAGTTGAGGGAGGGCCCTACGAGCAGTACTTC.

The chain couples TRBV7-2 to TRBJ1-2; D is unresolved. With 5 bases removed from V and 0 bases from J, the gap between germline ends came to 10 bases. Germline CDR1 reads SGHTA; CDR2 reads FQGNSA. The CDR3 covers 14 residues. In DNA, the CDR3 is TGTGCCAGCAGCGTCACACCTCCTAACTATGGCTACACCTTC. Translated, it gives CASSVTPPNYGYTF.

This clone was detected a few times. The chain employs TRBV9 and TRBJ2-2; D possibly corresponds to TRBD1 (6 bases). Germline V gene lookup returns CDR1 SGDLS and CDR2 YYNGEE. V was trimmed by 3 bases and J by 7 bases, leaving 16 bases between them. The CDR3 is 15 amino acids. CDR3 nucleotides: TGTGCCAGCAGCGCGGACAGCATCCCCCTCGGGGAGCTGTTTTTT. Amino acids: CASSADSIPLGELFF.

The chain joins TRBV27 to TRBJ2-2, with 14 bases aligning to TRBD2. The CDR3 contains 16 residues. V trimming: 5 bases; J trimming: 4 bases; junction bases outside the gene matches: 3. Germline CDR1 reads MNHEY; CDR2 reads SMNVEV (reference sequence). CDR3 nucleotide sequence: TGTGCCAGCAGTGTGGGACTAGCGGGAGTCACCGGGGAGCTGTTTTTT. This translates into CASSVGLAGVTGELFF.

The chain carries TRBV9 and TRBJ2-3; 12 positions match TRBD2. Germline V gives CDR1 SGDLS, CDR2 YYNGEE. The CDR3 loop spans 15 amino acids. With 5 bases clipped from V and 6 bases from J, the junction kept 7 bases outside the gene matches. The CDR3 nucleotides read TGTGCCAGCAGGCCTAGCGGGGGGGAGGGCGATACGCAGTATTTT. Amino acids: CASRPSGGEGDTQYF. The whole variable domain, filled in from reference TRBV9 and TRBJ2-3, reads DSGVTQTPKHLITATGQRVTLRCSPRSGDLSVYWYQQSLDQGLQFLIQYYNGEERAKGNILERFSAQQFPDLHSELNLSSLELGDSALYFCASRPSGGEGDTQYFGPGTRLTVL.

V usage is TRBV30 and J usage is TRBJ2-2; 7 bases line up with TRBD1. Per germline, CDR1 GTSNPN and CDR2 SVGIG (reference sequence). The CDR3 has 14 amino acids. Trimming took 2 bases from V and 7 from J; bases not matched to a gene: 7. The DNA of the CDR3 is TGTGCCTGGAGTCTATACTGGGACAGCGGGGAGCTGTTTTTT. Translating it yields CAWSLYWDSGELFF.

This clone was seen just once. The chain joins TRBV19 to TRBJ2-5; TRBD1 might be the D (6 bases). Trimming removed 3 bases at V and 7 bases at J, with 12 bases between. CDR3 length equals 13 residues. Germline V lookup: CDR1 LNHDA, CDR2 SQIVND (reference sequence). In nucleotides, the CDR3 is TGTGCCAGTAGTATTAGTACAGGGTGGACCCAGTACTTC. Residues: CASSISTGWTQYF. Together with reference TRBV19 and TRBJ2-5, the CDR3 gives the full variable domain: DGGITQSPKYLFRKEGQNVTLSCEQNLNHDAMYWYRQDPGQGLRLIYYSQIVNDFQKGDIAEGYSVSREKKESFPLTVTSAQKNPTAFYLCASSISTGWTQYFGPGTRLLVL.

This rearrangement joins TRBV27 to TRBJ2-5; D possibly corresponds to TRBD1 (6 bases). V was cut by 0 bases and J by 5 bases, with 13 bases left in between. This CDR3 spans 15 amino acids. Germline CDR1 and CDR2: MNHEY and SMNVEV (reference sequence). The CDR3 DNA reads TGTGCCAGCAGTTTATCTTCAGGGGCTGGCGAGACCCAGTACTTC. Protein sequence: CASSLSSGAGETQYF.

The chain recombines TRBV6-2 or TRBV6-3 with TRBJ1-4; 8 bases line up with TRBD1. After removal of 5 bases from V and 3 bases from J, the junction contained 8 bases not matched to a gene. This CDR3 has 16 amino acids. The germline V gene encodes CDR1 MNHEY and CDR2 SVGEGT. CDR3 coding DNA: TGTGCCAGCAGTCCCTCAGGGGGCTTGGCTAATGAAAAACTGTTTTTT. Translating gives CASSPSGGLANEKLFF.

This chain joins TRBV6-6 and TRBJ1-1; D perhaps matches TRBD1 (5 bases). The V gene's germline CDR1 is MNHNY and CDR2 SVGAGI (reference sequence). The CDR3 totals 14 residues. The V end was cut by 6 bases, the J end by 5 bases, with 16 bases between. CDR3 sequence: CASRFTGQGTEAFF. The CDR3 DNA reads TGTGCCAGCAGGTTTACAGGACAAGGGACTGAAGCTTTCTTT.

The chain uses TRBV6-2 or TRBV6-3 and TRBJ1-2, with 9 positions matching TRBD1. CDR3 length: 15 residues. The germline V gene has CDR1 MNHEY and CDR2 SVGEGT. After removal of 6 bases from V and 0 bases from J, the junction contained 5 bases not matched to a gene. The CDR3 sequence is CASSDGTGSNYGYTF. CDR3 sequence (DNA): TGTGCCAGCAGCGACGGGACAGGGTCTAACTATGGCTACACCTTC.

The J gene is TRBJ1-1, the V gene TRBV2, with 9 bases identical to TRBD1. The ends lost 4 bases at V and 4 bases at J; junction bases unmatched: 7. Germline V gene lookup returns CDR1 SNHLY and CDR2 FYNNEI. The CDR3 has 15 amino acids. The CDR3 reads CASSAWDREGTEAFF. CDR3 nucleotides: TGTGCCAGCAGTGCTTGGGACAGGGAGGGCACTGAAGCTTTCTTT.

The DNA of the CDR3 is TGTGCCAGCAGTGGGGTAGGGGGCTTGGGCTACACCTTC. Translating it yields CASSGVGGLGYTF. The chain employs TRBV2 and TRBJ1-2; 7 nucleotides align to TRBD1. The V segment lost 4 bases and the J segment 8 bases; nucleotides outside the gene matches: 7. CDR3 length equals 13 residues. Germline CDR1 and CDR2: SNHLY and FYNNEI.

CDR3 DNA sequence: TGCGCCAGCAGTGAACAGGGTCGGTACTATGGCTACACCTTC. Translation: CASSEQGRYYGYTF. The chain carries TRBV10-2 and TRBJ1-2, with a tentative D call TRBD1 (6 bases). The CDR3 runs 14 residues. Trimming cost V 3 bases and J 3 bases, with 11 bases left between them. In germline, CDR1 is WSHSY, CDR2 SAAADI.

V usage is TRBV19 and J usage is TRBJ2-7; D gene unclear. Germline CDR1 and CDR2: LNHDA and SQIVND (reference sequence). V was cut by 2 bases and J by 2 bases, with 13 bases left in between. The CDR3 has 15 amino acids. This CDR3 reads CASSISVSKTYEQYF. The CDR3 region has the DNA TGTGCCAGTAGTATATCGGTTAGCAAGACCTACGAGCAGTACTTC.

The chain is built from TRBV10-2 and TRBJ2-7; D not resolved. The CDR3 loop spans 13 amino acids. The V end lost 6 bases, the J end lost 4 bases, and 13 bases lay between the germline ends. Germline lookup yields CDR1 WSHSY and CDR2 SAAADI. CDR3: CASSRSPNYEQYF. DNA of the CDR3: TGCGCCAGCAGCCGGAGCCCCAATTACGAGCAGTACTTC.

The chain carries TRBV28 and TRBJ2-4; D may be TRBD1 (5 bases). The CDR3 totals 19 residues. In germline, CDR1 is MDHEN, CDR2 SYDVKM. Trimming cost V 5 bases and J 1 base, with 24 bases left between them. CDR3 residues: CASSPGDSYKARAKNIQYF. CDR3 sequence (DNA): TGTGCCAGCAGTCCGGGTGACAGTTACAAAGCCCGGGCCAAAAACATTCAGTACTTC.

The chain recombines TRBV19 with TRBJ2-5, with D perhaps matching TRBD1 (5 bases). This CDR3 comprises 14 residues. V shed 3 bases and J shed 1 base, with 9 bases lying between them. The germline gives CDR1 LNHDA, CDR2 SQIVND (reference sequence). CDR3 DNA: TGTGCCAGTAGTATCCGACAGCGCCAAGAGACCCAGTACTTC. It codes for CASSIRQRQETQYF. Filled out from reference TRBV19 and TRBJ2-5, the complete variable domain reads DGGITQSPKYLFRKEGQNVTLSCEQNLNHDAMYWYRQDPGQGLRLIYYSQIVNDFQKGDIAEGYSVSREKKESFPLTVTSAQKNPTAFYLCASSIRQRQETQYFGPGTRLLVL.

The chain combines TRBV9 with TRBJ1-1; D unclear. The germline V gene has CDR1 SGDLS and CDR2 YYNGEE. V was shortened by 0 bases and J by 0 bases, with 9 bases between the two germline ends. The CDR3 is 15 residues long. CDR3 amino acids: CASSVGAILNTEAFF. The DNA for the CDR3 is TGTGCCAGCAGCGTAGGGGCAATCCTGAACACTGAAGCTTTCTTT.

The V gene is TRBV5-5, the J gene TRBJ2-3, with TRBD1 matching over 7 bases. The CDR3 totals 15 residues. J was trimmed by 0 bases and V by 4 bases; bases with no gene match: 5. Germline V CDR1 and CDR2: SGHKS, YYEKEE (reference sequence). CDR3 sequence: CASSADRPSTDTQYF. DNA for the CDR3: TGTGCCAGCAGCGCGGACAGGCCAAGCACAGATACGCAGTATTTT.

This clone occurred a few times. V usage is TRBV7-8 and J usage is TRBJ2-1; 9 bases line up with TRBD2. Germline V gives CDR1 SGHVS, CDR2 FQNEAQ. CDR3 length: 16 residues. V trimming: 1 base; J trimming: 8 bases; junction bases outside the gene matches: 9. Written as DNA, the CDR3 is TGTGCCAGCAGCTTAGGAGTAGCGGGAGAAAGCTATGAGCAGTTCTTC. This translates into CASSLGVAGESYEQFF.

The V gene is TRBV7-2, the J gene TRBJ2-1, with D possibly matching TRBD2 (6 bases). The germline V and J ends were trimmed by 2 bases and 0 bases, with 17 bases remaining between them. CDR1 is SGHTA, CDR2 FQGNSA, per germline. The CDR3 runs to 18 residues. The CDR3 DNA sequence: TGTGCCAGCAGCTTAAGCCCTAGCGCCCAGCGCTCCTACAATGAGCAGTTCTTC. Protein product: CASSLSPSAQRSYNEQFF.

The chain carries TRBV4-3 and TRBJ2-3; D remains ambiguous. Germline V gives CDR1 LGHNA, CDR2 YSLEER. V lost 2 bases and J lost 2, with 8 bases in between. The CDR3 length is 14 residues. DNA of the CDR3: TGCGCCAGCAGCCAATCCCTCTCCACAGATACGCAGTATTTT. Its translation: CASSQSLSTDTQYF.